This T cell receptor (beta chain) originates from a study of Ad26.COV2.S vaccination and SARS-CoV-2 variants. Clones were read by immunoSEQ multiplex PCR, and TCRdb kept only the in-frame ones, dropping some. The sample includes tens of thousands of clones, roughly 84% of them seen just once. The V gene's germline CDR1 is MNHEY and CDR2 SVGEGT. Trimming left V 4 bases short and J 6 bases short, with 10 bases between. The CDR3 has 12 residues. Broader study findings: Total T cell responses were possibly underestimated by TCR breadth and depth analyses. Vaccinees showed greater spike-specific TCR breadth than placebo recipients. Breadth measured for non-spike TCRs was similar across vaccine and placebo recipients.

Concerning this clone itself: Its antigen is not known.

The sequence was obtained from a human donor who had recovered from COVID-19. This specimen consisted of peripheral blood, obtained after recovery from COVID-19. The chain links TRBV6-2 or TRBV6-3 to TRBJ2-7, with D tentatively TRBD2 (5 bases). The CDR3: CASSSSGIEQYF. In DNA form, the CDR3 reads TGTGCCAGCAGTTCCTCCGGGATCGAGCAGTACTTC.